This T cell receptor beta chain appears in the sequencing data of a study of OX40 agonist ivuxolimab in advanced cancers. Assay used: immunoSEQ multiplex PCR; TCRdb lists only in-frame clones, some missing. This table holds around 19,000 clones, less than 90% found once. After removal of 5 bases from V and 5 bases from J, the junction contained 14 bases not matched to a gene. The length of the CDR3 is 17 residues. Germline V gene lookup returns CDR1 KGHSH and CDR2 LQKENI. The sample was CD4+ or CD8+ T cells sorted from blood, taken in a trial of the OX40 agonist ivuxolimab. This chain connects TRBV18 to TRBJ2-5, with TRBD1 identical over 10 bases. This receptor was identified in an adult with an advanced solid tumor such as melanoma, head and neck, liver or kidney cancer. CDR3: CASSKTPGQGMLETQYF. In DNA form, the CDR3 reads TGTGCCAGCTCAAAAACTCCGGGACAGGGGATGCTGGAGACCCAGTACTTC.